A single sample is the source of the 23 T cell receptor beta chains below, sequenced in a study of vaccination effects on CD4 cells after COVID-19. Which antigens these TCRs recognize remains unknown. Expansion of antigen-specific CD4+ T cells with viral peptide pools was carried out by the ViraFEST assay before sequencing. After roughly eleven days in culture, the CD4+ T cells were isolated. It was two doses of either the BNT162b2 or mRNA-1273 vaccine that participants received. Profiling relied on immunoSEQ multiplex PCR, and the TCRdb table lists in-frame clones only, not all of them. The sample holds approximately 28,000 clones; 75% to 80% are singletons and the top ten take about 6%. The source was CD4+ T cells from PBMCs cultured with SARS-CoV-2 spike peptides, collected after COVID-19 vaccination. The receptors stem from a human donor who received a COVID-19 vaccine. Some clones in this sample may be carry-over from other donors' samples.

The chain uses TRBV6-1 and TRBJ2-1, with 10 bases aligning to TRBD2. The V gene's germline CDR1 is MNHNS and CDR2 SASEGT. This CDR3 contains 16 residues. The junction had 7 bases not matched to a gene; V was cut back by 4 bases and J by 4 bases. The CDR3 reads CASSGALAGGYNEQFF. Here the CDR3 DNA reads TGTGCCAGCAGTGGAGCCTTAGCGGGGGGATACAATGAGCAGTTCTTC.

This sequence joins TRBV7-9 and TRBJ1-5; 7 nucleotides align to TRBD1. Per germline, CDR1 SEHNR and CDR2 FQNEAQ (reference sequence). The CDR3 consists of 13 residues. V shed 5 bases and J 15 bases; nucleotides not matched to a gene: 13. The CDR3, as DNA: TGTGCCAGCAGCCGAACAGGGACAGCTCGTCTGCATTTT. Translating gives CASSRTGTARLHF.

The V and J genes are TRBV15 and TRBJ1-2; D gene uncertain. Germline assignment: CDR1 LNHNV and CDR2 YYDKDF (reference sequence). V shed 1 base and J shed 5 bases, with 8 bases lying between them. This CDR3 has 13 residues. DNA of the CDR3: TGTGCCACCAGCAGAGGTGGGCAGTATGGCTACACCTTC. As protein: CATSRGGQYGYTF.

The chain carries TRBV24-1 and TRBJ1-2, with D unresolved. V shed 5 bases and J shed 6 bases, with 15 bases lying between them. The CDR3 covers 14 residues. The germline V gene has CDR1 KGHDR and CDR2 SFDVKD. The CDR3 loop is CATSARGQSHGYTF. CDR3 DNA sequence: TGTGCCACCAGTGCCCGAGGGCAGTCCCATGGCTACACCTTC.

V usage is TRBV9 and J usage is TRBJ1-4, with TRBD1 identical over 7 bases. This CDR3 spans 15 amino acids. In germline, CDR1 is SGDLS, CDR2 YYNGEE. Trimming cost V 4 bases and J 3 bases; bases outside gene matches: 6. For the CDR3, the DNA is TGTGCCAGCAGCCCTCAGACAGGGTCTAATGAAAAACTGTTTTTT. This codes for CASSPQTGSNEKLFF.

This clone showed up just once. The chain combines TRBV7-4 with TRBJ1-3; D remains ambiguous. The germline gives CDR1 SGHVT, CDR2 SQSDAQ. This CDR3 region has 14 residues. Trimming left V 3 bases short and J 1 base short, with 7 bases between. CDR3 amino acids: CASSLGSSGNTIYF. CDR3 DNA: TGTGCCAGCAGCTTGGGGAGTTCTGGAAACACCATATATTTT.

The rearrangement uses TRBV5-1 and TRBJ1-4, with D possibly TRBD1 on 5 matching bases. The V end lost 0 bases, the J end lost 0 bases, and 6 bases lay between the germline ends. Germline-derived CDR1 and CDR2 are SGHRS and YFSETQ. The CDR3 consists of 15 residues. In DNA, the CDR3 is TGCGCCAGCAGCTTGGGGGGCCCAACTAATGAAAAACTGTTTTTT. Amino acids: CASSLGGPTNEKLFF.

CDR3 sequence: CASSPGGVSGQPQHF. CDR3 nucleotides: TGTGCCAGCTCACCGGGGGGGGTGAGCGGGCAGCCCCAGCATTTT. The V and J genes are TRBV18 and TRBJ1-5; TRBD1 might be the D (5 bases). Trimming left V 3 bases short and J 7 bases short, with 16 bases between. Germline V gives CDR1 KGHSH, CDR2 LQKENI. The CDR3 covers 15 residues.

The chain uses TRBV10-2 and TRBJ2-3; 10 bases line up with TRBD2. The V and J ends lost 10 bases and 5 bases, in that order; junction bases with no gene match: 9. The CDR3 consists of 14 residues. Germline V gene lookup returns CDR1 WSHSY and CDR2 SAAADI. CDR3 in amino acids: CATSMVAGGDTQYF. CDR3 DNA: TGCGCCACCAGCATGGTAGCGGGGGGAGATACGCAGTATTTT.

The V call is TRBV19, the J call TRBJ1-6; TRBD1 matches 11 bases. Germline values: CDR1 LNHDA, CDR2 SQIVND (reference sequence). CDR3 length: 14 amino acids. The V gene end was trimmed by 5 bases and the J gene end by 14 bases; junction bases not matched to a gene: 8. The CDR3 DNA follows: TGTGCCAGTAGTCCCGGGACAGGGGGTCGGTCCCTCCACTTT. Translation: CASSPGTGGRSLHF.

The chain recombines TRBV12-5 with TRBJ1-1; perhaps TRBD1 as D (6 bases). The CDR3 is 17 residues long. Germline V lookup: CDR1 LGHNT, CDR2 FRNRAP. The V end was cut by 6 bases, the J end by 0 bases, with 20 bases between. Written as DNA, the CDR3 is TGTGCTAGTGGCAATGCCCGCGGGGGGCAGTTGAACACTGAAGCTTTCTTT. It encodes CASGNARGGQLNTEAFF.

The chain recombines TRBV9 with TRBJ1-5; D not resolved. Germline CDR1 is SGDLS and CDR2 is YYNGEE. The CDR3 is 13 amino acids. V lost 0 bases, J lost 4 bases, and 5 bases lay in between. CDR3 loop: CASSVDRNQPQHF. In DNA, the CDR3 is TGTGCCAGCAGCGTAGACAGAAATCAGCCCCAGCATTTT.

This rearrangement joins TRBV5-6 to TRBJ1-1; possible D gene TRBD1, 5 bases. Germline V gives CDR1 SGHDT, CDR2 YYEEEE. Between the trimmed V and J ends, which lost 2 bases and 4 bases, there was a span of 15 bases. CDR3 length equals 15 residues. The CDR3 sequence is CASSFWRRQGTEAFF. The CDR3 DNA is TGTGCCAGCAGCTTTTGGCGCCGGCAGGGCACTGAAGCTTTCTTT.

V and J are TRBV7-2 and TRBJ1-3; tentatively, D is TRBD1 (5 bases). The V end was cut by 10 bases, the J end by 0 bases, with 13 bases between. Germline V gives CDR1 SGHTA, CDR2 FQGNSA. CDR3 length: 14 residues. The CDR3 loop reads CATKGVLSGNTIYF. For the CDR3, the DNA is TGTGCCACCAAAGGGGTCCTCTCTGGAAACACCATATATTTT.

The rearrangement joins TRBV28 to TRBJ1-3; possibly TRBD1 for D (5 bases). Per the germline V gene, CDR1 is MDHEN and CDR2 is SYDVKM. V was pared by 3 bases and J by 8 bases, with 17 bases between. The CDR3 consists of 15 residues. CDR3 sequence reads: CASSLYRALRDTIYF. In nucleotides, the CDR3 is TGTGCCAGCAGTTTGTATAGGGCCCTCAGGGACACCATATATTTT.

The chain employs TRBV29-1 and TRBJ1-4; D unresolved. V dropped 7 bases and J dropped 8 bases, with 17 bases sitting between them. The CDR3 covers 13 residues. Germline CDR1 SQVTM, CDR2 ANQGSEA. Written as DNA, the CDR3 is TGCAGCGCCGTGTCTCGGACGGGGGAAAAACTGTTTTTT. This translates into CSAVSRTGEKLFF.

The V gene is TRBV11-3, the J gene TRBJ2-2; D is possibly TRBD1 (5 bases). The CDR3 loop spans 14 amino acids. Germline CDR1 and CDR2: SGHNT and YENEEA. Trimming removed 2 bases at V and 1 base at J, with 5 bases between. For the CDR3, the DNA is TGTGCCAGCAGCTTAACAGGGAACACCGGGGAGCTGTTTTTT. This encodes CASSLTGNTGELFF.

The gene calls are TRBV28 and TRBJ2-3; 10 positions agree with TRBD1. The CDR3 has 23 residues. Unmatched junction bases numbered 31, after V lost 8 bases and J lost 2 bases. CDR1 and CDR2 (germline): MDHEN, SYDVKM. The CDR3 sequence is CASGFPKSRRKKTGTGDTDTQYF. DNA of the CDR3: TGTGCCAGCGGATTCCCTAAGTCCCGGCGCAAAAAAACCGGGACAGGGGACACAGATACGCAGTATTTT.

The CDR3: CASSLGEGYTF. The CDR3 DNA reads TGTGCCAGCAGTTTAGGGGAAGGCTACACCTTC. The chain carries TRBV6-5 and TRBJ1-2; D perhaps matches TRBD1 (5 bases). Looked up from germline, CDR1 is MNHEY and CDR2 is SVGAGI. The V and J ends lost 4 bases and 8 bases respectively, with 8 bases between them. The CDR3 runs to 11 residues.

The chain has TRBV19 and TRBJ2-1, with TRBD2 matching over 9 bases. V lost 2 bases and J lost 7; bases outside the gene matches: 6. Germline V gene lookup returns CDR1 LNHDA and CDR2 SQIVND (reference sequence). The CDR3 is 15 residues long. The CDR3 loop is CASSIFSGGSNEQFF. The CDR3 DNA sequence: TGTGCCAGTAGTATATTCAGCGGGGGGAGTAATGAGCAGTTCTTC.

The V and J genes are TRBV30 and TRBJ2-1, with D tentatively TRBD2 (6 bases). This CDR3 region has 14 residues. From germline, CDR1 is GTSNPN and CDR2 SVGIG (reference sequence). Trimming removed 0 bases from V and 4 bases from J, with 10 bases in between. CDR3 sequence reads: CAWSVGGGYNEQFF. CDR3 nucleotide sequence: TGTGCCTGGAGTGTCGGGGGAGGATACAATGAGCAGTTCTTC.

The chain recombines TRBV28 with TRBJ2-7, with D unresolved. Trimming removed 6 bases at V and 0 bases at J, with 12 bases between. This CDR3 has 14 amino acids. Germline assignment: CDR1 MDHEN and CDR2 SYDVKM. This chain's CDR3 is CASRSTNPSYEQYV. DNA of the CDR3: TGTGCCAGCAGGAGCACGAATCCCTCCTACGAGCAGTACGTC.

This chain links TRBV6-5 with TRBJ1-3; TRBD1 might be the D (5 bases). The CDR3 sequence is 16 residues long. CDR1 and CDR2 (germline): MNHEY, SVGAGI. Trimming cost V 3 bases and J 0 bases, with 12 bases left between them. The DNA for the CDR3 is TGTGCCAGCAGTTATGGTGGGACGAGCTCTGGAAACACCATATATTTT. It translates to CASSYGGTSSGNTIYF.